This entry features one TCR beta chain sequence. What it binds is unknown. The time point was: new active TB diagnosis, blood taken before or within 7 days of starting treatment. Confirmation came from sputum smear and/or culture positivity for M. tuberculosis. This record belongs to a study of T cells in tuberculosis. The overall study: The T cells targeted glucose monomycolate, a mycobacterial lipid, via CD1B. In South Africa, adults with active tuberculosis were compared with IGRA-negative and latently infected IGRA-positive adolescents. Study-wide points: Active tuberculosis TCR-alpha repertoires lay closer to GMM-specific TCRs than IGRA-negative controls, suggesting clonal expansion.

This table comes from immunoSEQ multiplex PCR, and its TCRdb copy is limited to in-frame clones, with some not included. The table shows some 31,000 clones, with 86% occurring only once. Trimming shortened V by 10 bases and J by 9 bases, and 7 bases separated the two germline ends. Germline V gene data show CDR1 as SGDLS and CDR2 as YYNGEE. The CDR3 is 9 residues long. This sequence originates from an adult with tuberculosis. The V call is TRBV9, the J call TRBJ2-2; no clear D gene. The material sequenced was PBMCs, taken at tuberculosis diagnosis. The CDR3 region is CAPPRELFF. The CDR3 nucleotides read TGTGCCCCCCCCAGGGAGCTGTTTTTT.